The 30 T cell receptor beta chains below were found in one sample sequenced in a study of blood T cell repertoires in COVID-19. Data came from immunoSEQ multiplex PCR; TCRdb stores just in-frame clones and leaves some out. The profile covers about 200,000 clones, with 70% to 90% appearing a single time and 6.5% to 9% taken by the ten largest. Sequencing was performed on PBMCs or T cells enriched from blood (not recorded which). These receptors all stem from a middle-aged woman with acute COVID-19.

The CDR3 protein is CASSIGTPTTTDTQYF. The CDR3 DNA is TGTGCCAGTAGTATAGGGACACCCACGACCACAGATACGCAGTATTTT. The chain is built from TRBV19 and TRBJ2-3, with TRBD1 as a possible D gene (5 bases). V was clipped by 1 base and J by 2 bases, with 13 bases between them. Germline V lookup: CDR1 LNHDA, CDR2 SQIVND (reference sequence). The CDR3 has 16 residues.

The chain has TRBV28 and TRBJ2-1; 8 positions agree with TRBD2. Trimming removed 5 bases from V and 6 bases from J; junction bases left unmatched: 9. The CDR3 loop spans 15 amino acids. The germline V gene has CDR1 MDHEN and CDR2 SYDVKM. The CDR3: CASSPREGPPNEQFF. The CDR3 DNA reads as TGTGCCAGCAGTCCTCGGGAGGGCCCTCCCAATGAGCAGTTCTTC.

This CDR3 is CASSSGGAAGGPYEQYF. The CDR3 bases are TGTGCCAGCAGCTCGGGTGGCGCAGCGGGAGGGCCCTACGAGCAGTACTTC. The chain links TRBV7-2 to TRBJ2-7; 10 nucleotides align to TRBD2. The J segment lost 2 bases and the V segment lost 4 bases, leaving 11 bases of the junction unmatched. From germline, CDR1 is SGHTA and CDR2 FQGNSA. CDR3 length equals 17 residues.

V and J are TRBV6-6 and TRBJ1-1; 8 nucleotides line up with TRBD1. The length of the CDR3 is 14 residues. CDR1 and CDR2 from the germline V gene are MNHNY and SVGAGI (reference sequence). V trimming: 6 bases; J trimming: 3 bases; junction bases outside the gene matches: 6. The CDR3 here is CASRTQGAHTEAFF. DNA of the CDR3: TGTGCCAGCAGGACCCAGGGGGCGCACACTGAAGCTTTCTTT.

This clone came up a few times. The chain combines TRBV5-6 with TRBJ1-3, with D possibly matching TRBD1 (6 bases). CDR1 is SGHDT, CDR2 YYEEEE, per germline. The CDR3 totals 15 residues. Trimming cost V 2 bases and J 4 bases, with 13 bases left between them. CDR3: CASSFPGAQGNTIYF. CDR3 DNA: TGTGCCAGCAGCTTTCCAGGGGCGCAAGGAAACACCATATATTTT.

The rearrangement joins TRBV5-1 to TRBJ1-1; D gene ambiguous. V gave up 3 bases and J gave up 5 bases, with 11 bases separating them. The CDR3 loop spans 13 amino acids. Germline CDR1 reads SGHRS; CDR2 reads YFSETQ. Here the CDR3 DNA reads TGCGCCAGCAGCTCCCTTATCGGGACTGAAGCTTTCTTT. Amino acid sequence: CASSSLIGTEAFF.

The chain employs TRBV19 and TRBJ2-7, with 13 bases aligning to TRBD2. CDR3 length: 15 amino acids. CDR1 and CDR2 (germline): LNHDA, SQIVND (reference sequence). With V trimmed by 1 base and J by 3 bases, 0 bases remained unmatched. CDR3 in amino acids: CASSIGTSGSYEQYF. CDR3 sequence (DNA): TGTGCCAGTAGTATAGGGACTAGCGGGAGCTACGAGCAGTACTTC.

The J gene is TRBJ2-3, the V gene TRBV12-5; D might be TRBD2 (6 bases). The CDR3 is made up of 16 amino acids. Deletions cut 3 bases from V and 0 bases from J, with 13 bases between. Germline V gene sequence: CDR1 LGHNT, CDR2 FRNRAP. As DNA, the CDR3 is TGTGCTAGTGGTTTCTCTGGAGGGGTTAGCACAGATACGCAGTATTTT. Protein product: CASGFSGGVSTDTQYF. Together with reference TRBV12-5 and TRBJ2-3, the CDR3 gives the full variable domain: DARVTQTPRHKVTEMGQEVTMRCQPILGHNTVFWYRQTMMQGLELLAYFRNRAPLDDSGMPKDRFSAEMPDATLATLKIQPSEPRDSAVYFCASGFSGGVSTDTQYFGPGTRLTVL.

This CDR3 reads CASSLAPAGIEQFF. The CDR3 DNA reads TGTGCCAGCAGCTTAGCTCCAGCGGGAATTGAGCAGTTCTTC. This rearrangement joins TRBV7-3 to TRBJ2-1, with 7 bases identical to TRBD2. The CDR3 extends over 14 amino acids. From germline, CDR1 is SGHTA and CDR2 FQGTGA. V shed 2 bases and J 9 bases; nucleotides not matched to a gene: 7.

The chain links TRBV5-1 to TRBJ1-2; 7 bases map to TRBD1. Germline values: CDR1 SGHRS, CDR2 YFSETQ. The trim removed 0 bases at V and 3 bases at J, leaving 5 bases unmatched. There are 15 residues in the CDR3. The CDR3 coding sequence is TGCGCCAGCAGCTTGGTAGGGGGCGTAGACTATGGCTACACCTTC. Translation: CASSLVGGVDYGYTF.

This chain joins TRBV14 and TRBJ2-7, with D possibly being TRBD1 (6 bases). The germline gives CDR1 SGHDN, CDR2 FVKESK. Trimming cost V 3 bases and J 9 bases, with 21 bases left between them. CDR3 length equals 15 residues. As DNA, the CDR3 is TGTGCCAGCAGCCAGACAGGCTCTTGGGAGAAGGTGCAGTACTTC. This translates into CASSQTGSWEKVQYF.

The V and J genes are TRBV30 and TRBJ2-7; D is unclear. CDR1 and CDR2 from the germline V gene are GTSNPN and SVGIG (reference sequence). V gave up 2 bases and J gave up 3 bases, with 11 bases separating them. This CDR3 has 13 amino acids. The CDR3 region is CAWSPQRYYEQYF. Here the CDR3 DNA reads TGTGCCTGGAGTCCCCAGCGATACTACGAGCAGTACTTC.

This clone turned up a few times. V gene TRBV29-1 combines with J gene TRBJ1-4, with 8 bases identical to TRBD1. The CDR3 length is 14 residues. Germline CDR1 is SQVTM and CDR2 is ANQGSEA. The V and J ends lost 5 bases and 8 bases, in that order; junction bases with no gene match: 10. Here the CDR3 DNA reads TGCAGCGTTAGTCATCAGGGGGCCGGAGAAAAACTGTTTTTT. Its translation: CSVSHQGAGEKLFF.

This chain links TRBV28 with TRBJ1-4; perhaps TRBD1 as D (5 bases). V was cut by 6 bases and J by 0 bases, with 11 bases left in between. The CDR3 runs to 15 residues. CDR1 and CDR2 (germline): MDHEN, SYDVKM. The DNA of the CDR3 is TGTGCCAGCAGAAAGCGGGGGGCAACTAATGAAAAACTGTTTTTT. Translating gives CASRKRGATNEKLFF.

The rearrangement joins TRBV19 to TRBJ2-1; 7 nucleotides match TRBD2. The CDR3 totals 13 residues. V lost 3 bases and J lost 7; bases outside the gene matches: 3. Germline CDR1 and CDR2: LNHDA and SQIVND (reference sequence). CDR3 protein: CASSISGRNEQFF. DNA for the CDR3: TGTGCCAGTAGTATTAGCGGGCGGAATGAGCAGTTCTTC.

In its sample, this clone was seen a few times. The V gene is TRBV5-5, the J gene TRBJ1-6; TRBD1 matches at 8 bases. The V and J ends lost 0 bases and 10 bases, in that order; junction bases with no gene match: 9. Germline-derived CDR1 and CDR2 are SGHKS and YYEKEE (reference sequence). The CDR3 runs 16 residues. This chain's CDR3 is CASSLGQGIYRSPLHF. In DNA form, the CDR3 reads TGTGCCAGCAGCTTGGGACAGGGGATATATAGGTCACCCCTCCACTTT. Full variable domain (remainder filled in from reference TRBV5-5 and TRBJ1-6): DAGVTQSPTHLIKTRGQQVTLRCSPISGHKSVSWYQQVLGQGPQFIFQYYEKEERGRGNFPDRFSARQFPNYSSELNVNALLLGDSALYLCASSLGQGIYRSPLHFGNGTRLTVT.

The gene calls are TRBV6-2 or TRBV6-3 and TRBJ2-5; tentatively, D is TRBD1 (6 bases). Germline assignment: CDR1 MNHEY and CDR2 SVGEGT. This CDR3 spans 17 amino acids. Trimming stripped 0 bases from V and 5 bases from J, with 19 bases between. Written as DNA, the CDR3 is TGTGCCAGCAGTTACTCGGGGGCGGGCCGGGGCGGTGAGACCCAGTACTTC. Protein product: CASSYSGAGRGGETQYF.

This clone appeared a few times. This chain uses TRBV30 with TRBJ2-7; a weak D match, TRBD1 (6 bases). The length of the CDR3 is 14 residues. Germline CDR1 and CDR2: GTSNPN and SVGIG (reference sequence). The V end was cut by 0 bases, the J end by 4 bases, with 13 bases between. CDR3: CAWSVGPGDYEQYF. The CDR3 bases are TGTGCCTGGAGTGTAGGTCCAGGGGATTACGAGCAGTACTTC.

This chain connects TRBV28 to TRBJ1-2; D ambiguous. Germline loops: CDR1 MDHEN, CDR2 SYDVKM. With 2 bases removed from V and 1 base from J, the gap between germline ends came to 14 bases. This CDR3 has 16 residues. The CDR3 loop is CASSLSEVLLNYGYTF. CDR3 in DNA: TGTGCCAGCAGTTTAAGTGAGGTGTTACTTAACTATGGCTACACCTTC.

The CDR3 protein is CASSRREIDQPQHF. Written as DNA, the CDR3 is TGTGCCAGTAGTCGGCGGGAAATCGATCAGCCCCAGCATTTT. The chain employs TRBV19 and TRBJ1-5, with unresolved D. The V end lost 5 bases, the J end lost 5 bases, and 13 bases lay between the germline ends. CDR3 length: 14 residues. CDR1 LNHDA and CDR2 SQIVND come from the germline V gene (reference sequence).

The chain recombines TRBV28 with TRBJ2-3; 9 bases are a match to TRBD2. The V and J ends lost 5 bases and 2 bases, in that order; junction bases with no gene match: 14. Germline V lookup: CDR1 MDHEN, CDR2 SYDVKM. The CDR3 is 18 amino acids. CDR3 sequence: CASSPRRRGGGVTDTQYF. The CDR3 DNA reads TGTGCCAGCAGTCCCCGACGGCGGGGGGGCGGTGTCACAGATACGCAGTATTTT.

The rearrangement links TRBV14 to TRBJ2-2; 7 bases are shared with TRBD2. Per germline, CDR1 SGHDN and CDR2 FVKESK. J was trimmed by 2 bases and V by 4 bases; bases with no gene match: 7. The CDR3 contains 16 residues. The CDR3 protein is CASSLGSGVNTGELFF. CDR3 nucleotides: TGTGCCAGCAGCCTTGGCAGCGGGGTTAACACCGGGGAGCTGTTTTTT.

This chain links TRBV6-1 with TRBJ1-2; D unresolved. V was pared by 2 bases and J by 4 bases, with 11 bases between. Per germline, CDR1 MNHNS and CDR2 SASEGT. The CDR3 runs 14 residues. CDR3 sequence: CASSESEGFYGYTF. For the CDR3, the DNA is TGTGCCAGCAGTGAATCGGAGGGCTTCTATGGCTACACCTTC.

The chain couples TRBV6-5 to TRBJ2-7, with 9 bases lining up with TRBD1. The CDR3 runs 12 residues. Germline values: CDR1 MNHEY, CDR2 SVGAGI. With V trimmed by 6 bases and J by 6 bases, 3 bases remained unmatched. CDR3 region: CASSQGQGEQYF. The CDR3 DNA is TGTGCCAGCAGCCAGGGACAGGGCGAGCAGTACTTC.

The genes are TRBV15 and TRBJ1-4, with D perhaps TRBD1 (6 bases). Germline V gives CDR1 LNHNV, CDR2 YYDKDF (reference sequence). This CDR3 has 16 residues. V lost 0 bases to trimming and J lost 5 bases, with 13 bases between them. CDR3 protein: CATSREFDRFNEKLFF. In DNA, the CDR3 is TGTGCCACCAGCAGAGAATTCGACAGGTTCAATGAAAAACTGTTTTTT.

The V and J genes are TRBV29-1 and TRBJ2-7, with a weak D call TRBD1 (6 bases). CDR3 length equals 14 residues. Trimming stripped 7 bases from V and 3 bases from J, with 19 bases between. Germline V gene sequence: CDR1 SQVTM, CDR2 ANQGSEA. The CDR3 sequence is CSGGVVGAHYEQYF. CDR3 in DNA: TGCAGCGGAGGGGTCGTGGGGGCTCACTACGAGCAGTACTTC.

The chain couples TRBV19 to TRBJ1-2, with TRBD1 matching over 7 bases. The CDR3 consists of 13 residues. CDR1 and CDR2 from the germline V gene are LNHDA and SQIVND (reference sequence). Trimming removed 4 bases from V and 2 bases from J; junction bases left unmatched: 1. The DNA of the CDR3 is TGTGCCAGTAGTAGGGACAGAAACTATGGCTACACCTTC. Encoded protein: CASSRDRNYGYTF.

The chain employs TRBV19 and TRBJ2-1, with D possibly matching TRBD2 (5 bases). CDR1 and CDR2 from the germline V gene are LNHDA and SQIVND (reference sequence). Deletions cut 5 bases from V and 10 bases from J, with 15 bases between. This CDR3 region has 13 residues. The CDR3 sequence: CASSPPGRNEQFF. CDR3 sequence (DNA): TGTGCCAGTAGTCCCCCGGGGAGAAACGAGCAGTTCTTC.

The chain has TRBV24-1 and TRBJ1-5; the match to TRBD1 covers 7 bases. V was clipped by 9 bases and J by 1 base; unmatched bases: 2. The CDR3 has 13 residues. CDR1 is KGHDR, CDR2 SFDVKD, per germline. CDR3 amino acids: CATGTVSNQPQHF. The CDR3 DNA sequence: TGTGCCACCGGGACAGTAAGCAATCAGCCCCAGCATTTT.

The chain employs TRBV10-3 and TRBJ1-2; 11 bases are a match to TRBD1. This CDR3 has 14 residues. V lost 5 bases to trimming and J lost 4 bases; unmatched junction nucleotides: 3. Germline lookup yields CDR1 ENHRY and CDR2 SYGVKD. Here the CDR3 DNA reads TGTGCCATCAGTCCTGGACAGGGGGCCTATGGCTACACCTTC. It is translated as CAISPGQGAYGYTF.